These T cell receptor beta chains were read from a single sample in a study of regulatory T cells in long-lasting Graves disease. MiXCR was run by TCRdb on the multiplex PCR reads, yielding one entry per CDR3 protein. The table has 350,000 to 500,000 distinct CDR3 sequences, 21% seen once. The sample in question was peripheral blood mononuclear cells (PBMCs), obtained when the disease was refractory, from a patient treated with antithyroid drugs. Receptor source: a female donor with Graves disease. Each CDR3 is given with its conserved first and last residue. The D gene is left open where the match is weak. Size is stated for part of the rows, as once, few or many counts, or as a class when the clone is expanded.

13 TRBJ2-2 TRBV20-1 NA many TGCAGTGCCACCGTTCCAACGGATCCTAGACTGTTTTTT CSATVPTDPRLFF
14 TRBJ2-7 TRBV20-1 NA many TGCAGTGCTAGAGATGTCGGGTTAGTCCACGAGCAGTACTTC CSARDVGLVHEQYF
15 TRBJ2-4 TRBV7-7 NA NA TGTGCTAGCAGCACCAGGTTTCTAGCCAAAAACATTCAGTACTTC CASSTRFLAKNIQYF
15 TRBJ2-7 TRBV7-9 TRBD2 NA TGTGCCAGCAGTCCGGGAGGGAGTGGGGATTACGAGCAGTACTTC CASSPGGSGDYEQYF
13 TRBJ2-7 TRBV29-1 TRBD1 many TGCAGCGTTCCGGGACAGGCTGAGGTCGAGCAGTACTTC CSVPGQAEVEQYF
15 TRBJ2-4 TRBV12-3/TRBV12-4 TRBD1 NA TGTGCCAGCAGACGGGACAGGGGACCGAAAAACATTCAGTACTTC CASRRDRGPKNIQYF
15 TRBJ2-2 TRBV4-1 NA NA TGCGCCAGCAGCCAAACGACAGGGAACACCGGGGAGCTGTTTTTT CASSQTTGNTGELFF
16 TRBJ2-7 TRBV28 TRBD1 NA TGTGCCAGCAGTTTGAGGTTGAGCACAGGGGGCCGGGAGCAGTACTTC CASSLRLSTGGREQYF
15 TRBJ1-1 TRBV28 NA many TGTGCCAGCAGTCCCCTGGCGGGGAGGATCACTGAAGCTTTCTTT CASSPLAGRITEAFF
14 TRBJ1-5 TRBV24-1 NA many TGTGCCACCAGTGATTTAACGTCTGATCAGCCCCAGCATTTT CATSDLTSDQPQHF
14 TRBJ1-5 TRBV28 TRBD1 NA TGTGCCTGCAGCGGGACAGGGCTCAATCAGCCCCAGCATTTT CACSGTGLNQPQHF
12 TRBJ2-1 TRBV19 TRBD1 once TGTGCCAGTAGAAGGGGGCTAACCGAGCAGTTCTTC CASRRGLTEQFF
16 TRBJ2-2 TRBV7-2 TRBD1 NA TGTGCCAGCAGCTTAGGGGACAGGGGGCGTACCGGGGAGCTGTTTTTT CASSLGDRGRTGELFF
13 TRBJ1-5 TRBV6-1 NA NA TGTGCCAGCAGCCGAGGAACTGATCAGCCCCAGCATTTT CASSRGTDQPQHF
13 TRBJ1-5 TRBV20-1 NA NA TGCAGTGGCTCGGACGGTAGCAATCAGCCCCAGCATTTT CSGSDGSNQPQHF
15 TRBJ1-2 TRBV6-5 TRBD1 many TGTGCCAGCAGTTACTACTCCGGGACAGGGCATGGCTACACCTTC CASSYYSGTGHGYTF
10 TRBJ1-2 TRBV10-3 NA few TGTGCCACCAGGGGTGAGGGCTACACCTTC CATRGEGYTF
12 TRBJ1-1 TRBV30 NA many TGTGCCTGGACAGGGATGAACACTGAAGCTTTCTTT CAWTGMNTEAFF
12 TRBJ2-7 TRBV28 NA many TGTGCCAGCAGTTTTAGGGGGTCCGGGCAGTACTTC CASSFRGSGQYF
14 TRBJ2-2 TRBV2 NA many TGTGCCAGCGGCCAGGGCGAGGGGGCCGGGGAGCTGTTTTTT CASGQGEGAGELFF
12 TRBJ2-7 TRBV30 NA few TGTGCCTACACTGACAGCTCCTACGAGCAGTACTTC CAYTDSSYEQYF
17 TRBJ2-2 TRBV27 TRBD1 many TGTGCCAGCAGTCCCGGGACAGGGCGGCAGAACACCGGGGAGCTGTTTTTT CASSPGTGRQNTGELFF
14 TRBJ2-1 TRBV2 NA NA TGTGCCAGCAGTGAAGGGGCCGCCCGGAATGAGCAGTTCTTC CASSEGAARNEQFF
16 TRBJ2-5 TRBV4-1 NA NA TGCGCCAGCAGCCGAGAAAACGACAGACTTTTAGAGACCCAGTACTTC CASSRENDRLLETQYF
14 TRBJ2-7 TRBV27 TRBD1 NA TGTGCCAGCAGCCAGGGACAGGGGATAAACGAGCAGTACTTC CASSQGQGINEQYF
13 TRBJ1-2 TRBV6-1 NA many TGTGCCAGCAGCTCCGGACCGATACTAGGCTACACCTTC CASSSGPILGYTF
13 TRBJ2-5 TRBV7-8 NA few TGTGCCAGCAGCTTCCGAGGGTGGGAGACCCAGTACTTC CASSFRGWETQYF
14 TRBJ2-7 TRBV5-6 TRBD1 NA TGTGCCAGCAGGTTCCGGGACAGGGGAGGCGAGCAGTACTTC CASRFRDRGGEQYF
15 TRBJ1-1 TRBV10-2 TRBD1 many TGCGCCAGCAGTGAGTGGGACAGGTCGAACACTGAAGCTTTCTTT CASSEWDRSNTEAFF
16 TRBJ1-5 TRBV3-1 TRBD1 few TGTGCCAGCAGCCAGACCCCGTGGACAGGGCCGCGGCCCCAGCATTTT CASSQTPWTGPRPQHF
14 TRBJ2-4 TRBV7-2 NA NA TGTGCCAGCAGTTCGGGGGTTGGCAAAAACATTCAGTACTTC CASSSGVGKNIQYF
15 TRBJ2-3 TRBV7-9 NA NA TGTGCCAGCAGCACCTCTCGGACTAACACAGATACGCAGTATTTT CASSTSRTNTDTQYF
13 TRBJ1-1 TRBV2 NA many TGTGCCAGCAGTGAGGCAGGGCTTGCTGAAGCTTTCTTT CASSEAGLAEAFF
14 TRBJ2-1 TRBV9 NA few TGTGCCAGCAGCGTGCAGGGGCGCGGCAATGAGCAGTTCTTC CASSVQGRGNEQFF
15 TRBJ2-6 TRBV4-1 NA few TGCGCCAGCAGCCGCGTCCCCGAGGGGGCCAACGTCCTGACTTTC CASSRVPEGANVLTF
14 TRBJ2-5 TRBV5-6 NA few TGTGCCAGCAGCGCCAAACAACTGGGCGAGACCCAGTACTTC CASSAKQLGETQYF
15 TRBJ1-5 TRBV4-1 NA NA TGCGCCAGCAGCCAAGCTTCAGGAAGCAATCAGCCCCAGCATTTT CASSQASGSNQPQHF
14 TRBJ1-4 TRBV5-1 NA NA TGCGCCAGCAGCTTAGCTGGGGCGAATGAAAAACTGTTTTTT CASSLAGANEKLFF
16 TRBJ2-2 TRBV7-6 NA few TGTGCCAGCAGCTTGCAGCTAGCCTCGAACACCGGGGAGCTGTTTTTT CASSLQLASNTGELFF
16 TRBJ2-7 TRBV6-9 TRBD2 NA TGTGCCAGCAGTTACTCACCACTAGCGGGAGAACACGAGCAGTACTTC CASSYSPLAGEHEQYF
14 TRBJ1-4 TRBV5-5 NA NA TGTGCCAGCAGTTTGGCGGTAAATAATGAAAAACTGTTTTTT CASSLAVNNEKLFF
12 TRBJ1-1 TRBV6-1 TRBD1 many TGTGCCAGCAGACCTACAGGGGGCGAAGCTTTCTTT CASRPTGGEAFF
15 TRBJ1-1 TRBV28 NA NA TGTGCCAGCAGTTCCCCGGGGACTCCAAACACTGAAGCTTTCTTT CASSSPGTPNTEAFF
15 TRBJ1-3 TRBV7-6 NA few TGTGCCAGCAGCTTAGCGACAAATCTTGGAAACACCATATATTTT CASSLATNLGNTIYF
14 TRBJ1-1 TRBV28 TRBD1 many TGTGCCAGCAGTTATAGGGGGCAATTCAATGAAGCTTTCTTT CASSYRGQFNEAFF
18 TRBJ2-7 TRBV28 NA many TGTGCCAGCAGTTCGGGGGACAGGGCCCCTAGCGGGAACTACGAGCAGTACTTC CASSSGDRAPSGNYEQYF
16 TRBJ1-2 TRBV7-9 NA NA TGTGCCAGCAGCTTATCCGAAAGGGACACAAACTATGGCTACACCTTC CASSLSERDTNYGYTF
12 TRBJ2-7 TRBV30 NA NA TGTGCCTGGAGAGTGACCAGCTACGAGCAGTACTTC CAWRVTSYEQYF
16 TRBJ1-4 TRBV4-1 NA few TGCGCCAACAGCCAAGATATACAGCCCCAAGGGAAAAAACTGTTTTTT CANSQDIQPQGKKLFF
18 TRBJ2-3 TRBV11-3 TRBD2 NA TGTGCCAGCAGCTTAAGAAAGGGCGGGAGGGCCGACACAGATACGCAGTATTTT CASSLRKGGRADTDTQYF
14 TRBJ2-4 TRBV20-1 NA few TGCAGTGCTAGAGATCAAGGCGGGACGAACATTCAGTACTTC CSARDQGGTNIQYF
16 TRBJ2-5 TRBV20-1 NA few TGCAGTGCTAGTCCGGCCGCGGCCCTGGTGACAGAGACCCAGTACTTC CSASPAAALVTETQYF
14 TRBJ1-1 TRBV25-1 NA NA TGTGCCAGCAGTGCCGGGGTCCTGGGCACTGAAGCTTTCTTT CASSAGVLGTEAFF
20 TRBJ2-6 TRBV27 NA few TGTGCCAGCAGTTTATATGCGGCCGGCCAGGACCTCTCTGGGGCCAACGTCCTGACTTTC CASSLYAAGQDLSGANVLTF
12 TRBJ2-5 TRBV15 NA many TGTGCCACCAGCAGAGACGGGGGACCCCAGTACTTC CATSRDGGPQYF
16 TRBJ2-7 TRBV28 TRBD2 NA TGTGCCAGCAGTCCCTCGACTAGCGGGAGATCGAGCGAGCAGTACTTC CASSPSTSGRSSEQYF
17 TRBJ2-5 TRBV14 NA few TGTGCCAGCAGCCAAGTAACCCCCACCCCCGGGAGCGAGACCCAGTACTTC CASSQVTPTPGSETQYF